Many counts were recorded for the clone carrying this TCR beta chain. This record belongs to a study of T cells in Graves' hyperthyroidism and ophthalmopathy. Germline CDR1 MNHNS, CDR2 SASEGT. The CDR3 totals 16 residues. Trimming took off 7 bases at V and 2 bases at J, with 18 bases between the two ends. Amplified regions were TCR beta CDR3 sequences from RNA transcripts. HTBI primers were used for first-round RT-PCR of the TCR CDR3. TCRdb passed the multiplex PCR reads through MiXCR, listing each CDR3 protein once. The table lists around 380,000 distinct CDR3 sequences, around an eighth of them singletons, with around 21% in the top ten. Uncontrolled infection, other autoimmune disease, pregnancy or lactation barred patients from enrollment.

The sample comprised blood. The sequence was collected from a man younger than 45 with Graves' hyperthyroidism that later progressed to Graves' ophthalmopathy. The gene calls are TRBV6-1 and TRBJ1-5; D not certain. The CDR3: CASNHLQLGGNQPQHF. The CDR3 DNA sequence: TGTGCCAGCAACCATCTGCAGCTCGGGGGCAATCAGCCCCAGCATTTT.